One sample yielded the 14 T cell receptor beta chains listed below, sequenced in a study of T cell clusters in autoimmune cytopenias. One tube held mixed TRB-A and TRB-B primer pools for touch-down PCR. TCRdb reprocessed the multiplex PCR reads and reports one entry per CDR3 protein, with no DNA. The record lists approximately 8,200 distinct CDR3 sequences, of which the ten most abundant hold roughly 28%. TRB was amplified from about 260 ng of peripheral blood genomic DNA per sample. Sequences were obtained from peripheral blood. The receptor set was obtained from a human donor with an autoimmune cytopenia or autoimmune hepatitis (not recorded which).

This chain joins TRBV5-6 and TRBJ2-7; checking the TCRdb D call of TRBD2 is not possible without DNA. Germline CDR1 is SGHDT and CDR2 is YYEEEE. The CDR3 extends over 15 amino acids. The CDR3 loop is CASSPQTSGNSEQYF.

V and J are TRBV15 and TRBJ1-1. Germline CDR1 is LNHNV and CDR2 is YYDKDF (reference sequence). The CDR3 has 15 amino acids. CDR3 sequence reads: CATSRVGREAAEAFF.

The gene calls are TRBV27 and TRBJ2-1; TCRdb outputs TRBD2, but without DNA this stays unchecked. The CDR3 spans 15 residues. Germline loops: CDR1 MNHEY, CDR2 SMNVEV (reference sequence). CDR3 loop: CASVSGPTLDNEQFF.

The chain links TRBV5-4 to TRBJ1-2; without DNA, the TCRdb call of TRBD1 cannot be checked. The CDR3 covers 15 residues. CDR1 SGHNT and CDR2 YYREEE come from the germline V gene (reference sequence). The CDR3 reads CASSSMTGEGYGYTF. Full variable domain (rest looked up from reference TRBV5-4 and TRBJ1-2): ETGVTQSPTHLIKTRGQQVTLRCSSQSGHNTVSWYQQALGQGPQFIFQYYREEENGRGNFPPRFSGLQFPNYSSELNVNALELDDSALYLCASSSMTGEGYGYTFGSGTRLTVV.

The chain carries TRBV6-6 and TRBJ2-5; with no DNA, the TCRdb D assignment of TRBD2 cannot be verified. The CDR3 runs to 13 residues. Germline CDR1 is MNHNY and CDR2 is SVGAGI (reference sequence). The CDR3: CASSYRGGETQYF.

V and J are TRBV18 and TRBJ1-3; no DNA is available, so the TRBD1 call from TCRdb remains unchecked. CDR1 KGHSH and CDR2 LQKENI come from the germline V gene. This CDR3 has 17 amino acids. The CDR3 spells CASSPQGRGGSGNTIYF.

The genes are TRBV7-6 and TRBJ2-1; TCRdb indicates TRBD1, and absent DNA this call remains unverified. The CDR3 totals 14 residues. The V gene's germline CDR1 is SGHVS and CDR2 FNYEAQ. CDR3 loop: CASSLRQGGGEQFF.

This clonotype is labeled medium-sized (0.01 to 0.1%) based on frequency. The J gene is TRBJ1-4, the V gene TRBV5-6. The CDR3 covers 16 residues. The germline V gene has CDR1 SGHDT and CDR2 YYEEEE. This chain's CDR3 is CASSYSPIATNEKLFF.

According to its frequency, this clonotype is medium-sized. The CDR3 spells CSALTSVLGNEQFF. This chain links TRBV29-1 with TRBJ2-1; the TCRdb D gene call, TRBD2, has no DNA to confirm it. CDR1 SQVTM and CDR2 ANQGSEA come from the germline V gene. There are 14 residues in the CDR3.

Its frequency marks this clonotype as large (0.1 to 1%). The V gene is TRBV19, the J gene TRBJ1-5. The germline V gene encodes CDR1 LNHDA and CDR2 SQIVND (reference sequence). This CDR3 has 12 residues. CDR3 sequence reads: CASRGGNQPQHF. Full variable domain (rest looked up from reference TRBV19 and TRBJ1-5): DGGITQSPKYLFRKEGQNVTLSCEQNLNHDAMYWYRQDPGQGLRLIYYSQIVNDFQKGDIAEGYSVSREKKESFPLTVTSAQKNPTAFYLCASRGGNQPQHFGDGTRLSIL.

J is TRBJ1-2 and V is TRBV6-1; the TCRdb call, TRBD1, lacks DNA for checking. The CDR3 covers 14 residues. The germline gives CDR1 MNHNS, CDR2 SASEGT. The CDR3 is CASSFAGDYYGYTF.

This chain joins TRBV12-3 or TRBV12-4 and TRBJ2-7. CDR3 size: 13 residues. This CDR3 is CASSLDGSYEQYF.

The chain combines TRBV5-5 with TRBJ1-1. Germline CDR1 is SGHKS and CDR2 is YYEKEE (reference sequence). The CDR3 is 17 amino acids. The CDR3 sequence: CASSSTKRKTGNTEAFF.

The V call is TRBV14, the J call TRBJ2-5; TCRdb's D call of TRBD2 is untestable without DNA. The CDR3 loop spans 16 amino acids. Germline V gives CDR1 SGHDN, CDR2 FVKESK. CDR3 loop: CASSQGGLAEEETQYF.